Listed here are 18 T cell receptor beta chains from one sample, sequenced in a study of Graves' ophthalmopathy and Graves' hyperthyroidism. Using RNA transcripts, the TCR beta CDR3 regions were amplified. Second-round multiplex PCR came after a first-round RT-PCR that employed HTBI primers. TCRdb used MiXCR to reprocess the multiplex PCR reads, holding one entry per CDR3 protein. The sample contains under 400,000 distinct CDR3 sequences, roughly 15% of which appear only once. The sequenced sample was peripheral blood. These receptors originate from an adult man with Graves' ophthalmopathy.

This clonotype appeared many times. This chain joins TRBV6-2 or TRBV6-3 and TRBJ2-7; 11 nucleotides agree with TRBD1. The V gene's germline CDR1 is MNHEY and CDR2 SVGEGT. This CDR3 contains 14 residues. V trimming: 5 bases; J trimming: 5 bases; junction bases outside the gene matches: 5. The CDR3 spells CASSPDRGPNEQYF. CDR3 nucleotide sequence: TGTGCCAGCAGTCCGGACAGGGGGCCCAACGAGCAGTACTTC.

This clonotype occurred many times. This chain uses TRBV28 with TRBJ2-7, with 7 bases lining up with TRBD1. The CDR3 is made up of 16 amino acids. V shed 7 bases, J shed 1 base, and the junction held 13 bases outside the gene matches. Per the germline V gene, CDR1 is MDHEN and CDR2 is SYDVKM. CDR3 residues: CASTLAPGQLSYEQYF. The CDR3, as DNA: TGTGCCAGCACCCTGGCCCCGGGACAGTTATCCTACGAGCAGTACTTC.

The table lists this clonotype with many counts. V usage is TRBV30 and J usage is TRBJ2-7; D is unclear. This CDR3 contains 13 residues. V lost 1 base to trimming and J lost 3 bases, with 10 bases between them. Germline V gene data show CDR1 as GTSNPN and CDR2 as SVGIG (reference sequence). The CDR3 DNA reads as TGTGCCTGGAGTGGGATTACCCTCTACGAGCAGTACTTC. Translated: CAWSGITLYEQYF.

This clonotype has at least ten counts. The chain employs TRBV29-1 and TRBJ2-2; tentative D call: TRBD1 (6 bases). Trimming stripped 3 bases from V and 0 bases from J, with 11 bases between. The CDR3 has 15 amino acids. Germline V CDR1 and CDR2: SQVTM, ANQGSEA. The CDR3 region is CSVETPGANTGELFF. Written as DNA, the CDR3 is TGCAGCGTTGAGACACCAGGGGCGAACACCGGGGAGCTGTTTTTT.

This clonotype was observed many times. The rearrangement uses TRBV7-2 and TRBJ1-2; TRBD1 agrees at 8 bases. V lost 4 bases and J lost 3; bases outside the gene matches: 4. The germline V gene encodes CDR1 SGHTA and CDR2 FQGNSA. There are 14 residues in the CDR3. As DNA, the CDR3 is TGTGCCAGCAGCTCAGACAGGGGTGACTATGGCTACACCTTC. It codes for CASSSDRGDYGYTF. Looking up the rest from reference TRBV7-2 and TRBJ1-2 gives the full variable domain: GAGVSQSPSNKVTEKGKDVELRCDPISGHTALYWYRQSLGQGLEFLIYFQGNSAPDKSGLPSDRFSAERTGGSVSTLTIQRTQQEDSAVYLCASSSDRGDYGYTFGSGTRLTVV.

This clonotype occurred many times. V and J are TRBV25-1 and TRBJ1-6; unclear D gene. V shed 1 base and J shed 9 bases, with 10 bases lying between them. Germline loops: CDR1 MGHDK, CDR2 SYGVNS. CDR3 length: 14 amino acids. The DNA of the CDR3 is TGTGCCAGCAGTGAATTATCCAGTAGTTCACCCCTCCACTTT. This encodes CASSELSSSSPLHF.

This clonotype occurred many times. The rearrangement uses TRBV7-2 and TRBJ2-5; the match to TRBD1 covers 8 bases. This CDR3 is 15 amino acids long. CDR1 and CDR2 from the germline V gene are SGHTA and FQGNSA. V shed 2 bases and J 3 bases; nucleotides not matched to a gene: 5. The CDR3 region has the DNA TGTGCCAGCAGCTTATCCGGGACAGGTGAAGAGACCCAGTACTTC. Translating it yields CASSLSGTGEETQYF.

This clonotype was observed once. The rearrangement links TRBV10-3 to TRBJ1-3; D possibly corresponds to TRBD1 (5 bases). Trimming removed 10 bases from V and 3 bases from J, with 16 bases in between. The CDR3 sequence is 14 residues long. CDR1 is ENHRY and CDR2 is SYGVKD in the germline V gene. The CDR3 sequence: CATQGTAGGNTIYF. The CDR3 nucleotides are TGTGCCACCCAAGGGACTGCGGGTGGAAACACCATATATTTT.

This chain connects TRBV25-1 to TRBJ2-5; D may be TRBD2 (5 bases). V dropped 2 bases and J dropped 5 bases, with 27 bases sitting between them. The CDR3 contains 19 residues. The V gene's germline CDR1 is MGHDK and CDR2 SYGVNS. The CDR3 loop reads CASSESLAGGPRKLETQYF. In DNA form, the CDR3 reads TGTGCCAGCAGTGAAAGTTTAGCAGGAGGCCCGAGAAAGTTGGAGACCCAGTACTTC.

This clonotype was found many times. The chain recombines TRBV15 with TRBJ1-5, with D perhaps matching TRBD1 (6 bases). V was trimmed by 0 bases and J by 6 bases, leaving 12 bases between them. Germline-derived CDR1 and CDR2 are LNHNV and YYDKDF (reference sequence). CDR3 length: 15 amino acids. CDR3 amino acids: CATSRDPGAVQPQHF. The CDR3 DNA follows: TGTGCCACCAGCAGAGATCCAGGGGCTGTTCAGCCCCAGCATTTT.

CDR3 DNA: TGTGCCAGTAGACCCGAAGGGGAGCACGAGCAGTACTTC. Amino acids: CASRPEGEHEQYF. The V call is TRBV19, the J call TRBJ2-7; D might be TRBD1 or TRBD2, each matching 5 bases. This CDR3 has 13 amino acids. Trimming removed 6 bases from V and 5 bases from J, with 14 bases in between. The V gene's germline CDR1 is LNHDA and CDR2 SQIVND (reference sequence).

This clonotype has a count of ten or more. The V and J genes are TRBV11-2 and TRBJ2-7; D unclear. Deletions cut 1 base from V and 2 bases from J, with 6 bases between. This CDR3 is built from 13 residues. Germline lookup yields CDR1 SGHAT and CDR2 FQNNGV. In nucleotides, the CDR3 is TGTGCCAGCAGCTTAGTTACCGCCTACGAGCAGTACTTC. It encodes CASSLVTAYEQYF. Supplemented by reference TRBV11-2 and TRBJ2-7, the full variable domain reads EAGVAQSPRYKIIEKRQSVAFWCNPISGHATLYWYQQILGQGPKLLIQFQNNGVVDDSQLPKDRFSAERLKGVDSTLKIQPAKLEDSAVYLCASSLVTAYEQYFGPGTRLTVT.

The sample holds many counts of this clonotype. J is TRBJ2-2 and V is TRBV11-3; 13 positions agree with TRBD2. The CDR3 is made up of 19 amino acids. V lost 4 bases, J lost 1 base, and 9 bases stayed unmatched. Germline V gene sequence: CDR1 SGHNT, CDR2 YENEEA. The CDR3 sequence is CASSSLPGLAGRNTGELFF. CDR3 in DNA: TGTGCCAGCAGCTCCCTACCGGGACTAGCGGGACGGAACACCGGGGAGCTGTTTTTT.

Many counts were recorded for this clonotype. This sequence joins TRBV10-3 and TRBJ1-5; the D gene is possibly TRBD1 (5 bases). From germline, CDR1 is ENHRY and CDR2 SYGVKD. The CDR3 contains 18 residues. V lost 6 bases, J lost 1 base, and 22 bases lay in between. This CDR3 is CAIREQGITVASNQPQHF. In DNA, the CDR3 is TGTGCCATCAGGGAGCAGGGAATTACTGTGGCGAGCAATCAGCCCCAGCATTTT.

As DNA, the CDR3 is TGTGCCAGCAGCAGGGGACAGGGCTACTATGGCTACACCTTC. It codes for CASSRGQGYYGYTF. The J gene is TRBJ1-2, the V gene TRBV27; TRBD1 matches at 9 bases. Germline V gives CDR1 MNHEY, CDR2 SMNVEV (reference sequence). This CDR3 region has 14 residues. V gave up 6 bases and J gave up 3 bases; unmatched junction bases: 5.

This chain joins TRBV20-1 and TRBJ2-7; TRBD2 aligns across 11 bases. Trimming at V came to 5 bases and at J to 6 bases, leaving 9 bases not matched to a gene. The CDR3 runs to 14 residues. CDR1 is DFQATT, CDR2 SNEGSKA, per germline (reference sequence). The CDR3 reads CSAFSGRAVSEQYF. CDR3 DNA sequence: TGCAGTGCTTTTAGCGGGAGGGCCGTCAGCGAGCAGTACTTC.

This clonotype was seen ten or more times. The V gene is TRBV20-1, the J gene TRBJ2-5; 16 positions agree with TRBD2. V was pared by 3 bases and J by 0 bases, with 4 bases of the junction left unmatched. There are 17 residues in the CDR3. Germline V gene data show CDR1 as DFQATT and CDR2 as SNEGSKA (reference sequence). CDR3 residues: CSARGLAGGLYQETQYF. DNA of the CDR3: TGCAGTGCTAGGGGACTAGCGGGAGGGCTGTACCAAGAGACCCAGTACTTC.

This clonotype was recorded at least ten times. The chain combines TRBV6-2 or TRBV6-3 with TRBJ2-2, with D possibly being TRBD1 (5 bases). Trimming shortened V by 4 bases and J by 6 bases, and 9 bases separated the two germline ends. The CDR3 contains 13 residues. Germline loops: CDR1 MNHEY, CDR2 SVGEGT. The CDR3 loop reads CASSWQGAGELFF. The CDR3 bases are TGTGCCAGCAGTTGGCAGGGTGCCGGGGAGCTGTTTTTT.